Sequencing of this TCR beta chain was carried out in a study of T-cell reconstitution after alpha-beta-depleted transplantation in children. It was with unique molecular identifiers that the TCRbeta library was prepared. Each CDR3 protein gets one entry after TCRdb re-called the PCR reads with MiXCR. The data show hundreds of thousands of distinct CDR3 sequences, more than 20% seen once. Study-wide results and caveats: Several hundred expanded graft clones reportedly were the source of alpha-beta T cells about two months after transplant.

Trimming pared 2 bases from V and 4 bases from J, leaving 11 bases between. Germline CDR1 is DFQATT and CDR2 is SNEGSKA (reference sequence). This CDR3 spans 13 amino acids. To note about this clonotype: The antigen remains undetermined.

Specimen: PBMCs, mostly from graft donor cells, collected 360 days after TCRalphabeta/CD19-depleted stem cell transplant. The rearrangement links TRBV20-1 to TRBJ1-1; weak D call: TRBD1 (6 bases). The sequence came from a boy under two years old who had a stem cell transplant for acute myeloid leukemia, so the T cells may come from the graft donor. The CDR3, as DNA: TGCAGTGCTAGACCACAGGGTTTCACTGAAGCTTTCTTT. Translation gives CSARPQGFTEAFF.